A single T cell receptor beta chain is shown here with its context. Using immunoSEQ multiplex PCR, the repertoire was profiled, and TCRdb retains in-frame clones only, with some absent. In the table there are about 190,000 clones, approximately 84% of which are singletons. Germline-derived CDR1 and CDR2 are MNHEY and SMNVEV (reference sequence). The CDR3 is made up of 14 amino acids. V lost 7 bases, J lost 0 bases, and 6 bases stayed unmatched. This record belongs to a study of blood T cell repertoires in COVID-19. Sequencing used peripheral blood. The V gene is TRBV27, the J gene TRBJ2-7; TRBD1 aligns across 7 bases. This TCR was recovered from a woman in her 70s with active or convalescent COVID-19. The CDR3 coding sequence is TGTGCCAGCAACCACAGGGGAAGCTCCTACGAGCAGTACTTC. The encoded protein is CASNHRGSSYEQYF.